A selection of T cell receptor beta chains follows, all from one sample in a study of graft-versus-host responses after intestinal transplantation. These TCRs are of unknown antigen specificity. The data were produced by immunoSEQ multiplex PCR, yet TCRdb's version contains in-frame clones alone and is incomplete. The sample has more than 90,000 clones, more than 90% seen once. The specimen comprised unstimulated CD4+ T cells sorted from spleen or lymph node cells, sampled before transplant. Every receptor here comes from a human donor who was the organ donor for an intestinal transplant. CDR3s include the opening cysteine and the closing phenylalanine or tryptophan. The D gene is left open where the match is weak. Size values are once, few and many counts, or a class for expanded clones, and some rows have none.

>16|TRBV5-6|-|TRBJ1-6|TRBD1
CASNRGTGRNNSPLHF
TGTGCCAGCAACCGGGGGACAGGGAGGAATAATTCACCCCTCCACTTT
>10|TRBV2|once|TRBJ2-7|-
CASSAYEQYF
TGTGCCAGCAGTGCCTACGAGCAGTACTTC
>14|TRBV19|-|TRBJ2-7|TRBD2
CASSIGLVGYEQYF
TGTGCCAGTAGTATCGGACTAGTCGGCTACGAGCAGTACTTC
>14|TRBV19|-|TRBJ2-7|-
CASSPRPRRDEQYF
TGTGCCAGTAGTCCTCGGCCCCGGAGAGACGAGCAGTACTTC
>16|TRBV4-2|-|TRBJ2-7|-
CASSQDLARGIYEQYF
TGTGCCAGCAGCCAAGATCTCGCTAGGGGGATCTACGAGCAGTACTTC
>15|TRBV5-8|-|TRBJ1-6|-
CASSPRGGGISPLHF
TGTGCCAGCAGCCCTCGGGGAGGGGGGATTTCACCCCTCCACTTT
>13|TRBV7-9|-|TRBJ2-1|-
CASSLFLGNEQFF
TGTGCCAGCAGCTTATTCCTGGGCAATGAGCAGTTCTTC
>17|TRBV27|-|TRBJ1-3|TRBD1
CASSLYPGGISGNTIYF
TGTGCCAGCAGTTTATACCCAGGGGGTATCTCTGGAAACACCATATATTTT
>16|TRBV7-2|-|TRBJ2-7|TRBD1
CASSGKPPGQAYEQYF
TGTGCCAGCAGCGGGAAGCCACCGGGACAGGCCTACGAGCAGTACTTC
>14|TRBV11-2|once|TRBJ2-5|-
CASSFGFPRETQYF
TGTGCCAGCAGCTTCGGGTTTCCCAGAGAGACCCAGTACTTC
>15|TRBV28|-|TRBJ2-4|-
CASSLLGLAKNIQYF
TGTGCCAGCAGTTTATTAGGGCTAGCCAAAAACATTCAGTACTTC
>16|TRBV2|-|TRBJ2-1|TRBD2
CASSEGGREALNEQFF
TGTGCCAGCAGTGAGGGGGGGCGGGAGGCCCTGAATGAGCAGTTCTTC
>14|TRBV5-1|-|TRBJ1-1|TRBD1
CASSYAGGITEAFF
TGCGCCAGCAGCTACGCAGGGGGTATAACTGAAGCTTTCTTT
>15|TRBV7-2|-|TRBJ2-5|-
CASRRVRGPQETQYF
TGTGCCAGCCGACGAGTACGGGGGCCCCAAGAGACCCAGTACTTC
>13|TRBV6-1|-|TRBJ1-1|-
CATKRLPGTEAFF
TGTGCCACCAAGAGGCTACCTGGGACTGAAGCTTTCTTT
>15|TRBV7-6|-|TRBJ2-2|-
CASSLFGKSSGELFF
TGTGCCAGCAGCTTATTCGGCAAGAGCTCCGGGGAGCTGTTTTTT
>15|TRBV6-5|-|TRBJ2-7|-
CASSSTASSSYEQYF
TGTGCCAGCAGTTCGACTGCCTCTTCCTCCTACGAGCAGTACTTC